This TCR beta chain is from a study of Ad26.COV2.S vaccination and SARS-CoV-2 variants. Turning to the study itself: The donor participated in the COV1001 trial, in its Ad26.COV2.S arm. The vaccine Ad26.COV2.S was put into the muscle once, or twice with 56 days between. Study-level points and caveats: TCR breadth and depth estimates may have understated total T cell responses.

Treatment of the sample: roughly 18 received Ad26.COV2.S at low or high dose, single or two shots; several received placebo; per-sample allocation not given. Day 63 after the first injection of vaccine or placebo was the sampling time. Vaccine was an Ad26 vector expressing Wuhan-strain SARS-CoV-2 spike. As to this clone: Antigen: not known.

The protocol was immunoSEQ multiplex PCR, while the TCRdb copy is restricted to in-frame clones and leaves out a portion. The repertoire holds around 420,000 clones, with roughly 88% as singletons. Germline V lookup: CDR1 MGHDK, CDR2 SYGVNS. V gave up 6 bases and J gave up 6 bases; unmatched junction bases: 7. The CDR3 extends over 15 amino acids. The material was peripheral blood, obtained in a trial of Ad26.COV2.S vaccine versus placebo. The receptor was derived from a person aged 18 to 65 who received the Ad26.COV2.S COVID-19 vaccine or a placebo. The rearrangement links TRBV25-1 to TRBJ2-1; 11 bases fit TRBD2. CDR3 region: CASSVTSGALNEQFF. In DNA, the CDR3 is TGTGCCAGCAGCGTGACTAGCGGGGCTCTCAATGAGCAGTTCTTC.